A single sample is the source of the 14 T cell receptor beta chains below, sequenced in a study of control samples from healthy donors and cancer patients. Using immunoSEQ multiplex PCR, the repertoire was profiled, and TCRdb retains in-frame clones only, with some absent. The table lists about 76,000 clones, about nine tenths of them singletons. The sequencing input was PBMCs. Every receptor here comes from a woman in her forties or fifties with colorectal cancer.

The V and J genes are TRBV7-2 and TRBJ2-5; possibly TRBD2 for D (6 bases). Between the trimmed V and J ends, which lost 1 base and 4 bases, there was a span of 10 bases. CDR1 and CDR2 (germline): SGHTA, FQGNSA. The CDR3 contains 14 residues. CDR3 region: CASSLERRGETQYF. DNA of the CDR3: TGTGCCAGCAGCTTAGAGCGGCGGGGAGAGACCCAGTACTTC.

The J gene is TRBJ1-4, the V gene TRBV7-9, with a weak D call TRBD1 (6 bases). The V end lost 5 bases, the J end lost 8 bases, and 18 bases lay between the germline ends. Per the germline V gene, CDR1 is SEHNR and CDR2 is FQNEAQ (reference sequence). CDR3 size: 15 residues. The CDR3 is CASSPIQGTNEKLFF. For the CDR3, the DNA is TGTGCCAGCAGCCCCATACAGGGAACAAACGAAAAACTGTTTTTT.

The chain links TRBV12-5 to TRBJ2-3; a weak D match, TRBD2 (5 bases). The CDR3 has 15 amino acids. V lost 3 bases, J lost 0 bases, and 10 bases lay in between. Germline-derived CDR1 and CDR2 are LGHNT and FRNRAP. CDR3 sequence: CASGLADFSTDTQYF. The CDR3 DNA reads TGTGCTAGTGGTTTAGCGGATTTTAGCACAGATACGCAGTATTTT.

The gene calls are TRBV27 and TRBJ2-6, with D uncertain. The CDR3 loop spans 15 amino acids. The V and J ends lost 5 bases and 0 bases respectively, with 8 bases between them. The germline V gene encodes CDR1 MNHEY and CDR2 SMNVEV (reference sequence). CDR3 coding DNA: TGTGCCAGCAGTGACTTGGGCTCTGGGGCCAACGTCCTGACTTTC. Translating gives CASSDLGSGANVLTF.

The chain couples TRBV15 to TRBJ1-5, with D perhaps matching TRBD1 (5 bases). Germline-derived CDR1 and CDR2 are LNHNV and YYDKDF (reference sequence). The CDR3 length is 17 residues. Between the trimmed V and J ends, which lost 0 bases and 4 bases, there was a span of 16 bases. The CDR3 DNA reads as TGTGCCACCAGCAGAGATCCGGGGCAGGGTGGTAATCAGCCCCAGCATTTT. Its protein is CATSRDPGQGGNQPQHF.

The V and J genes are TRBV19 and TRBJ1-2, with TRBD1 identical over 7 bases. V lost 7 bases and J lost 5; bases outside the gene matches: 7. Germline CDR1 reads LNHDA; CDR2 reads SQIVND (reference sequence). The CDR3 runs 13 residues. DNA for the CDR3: TGTGCCAGTACCCCGGGACAGCCATATGGCTACACCTTC. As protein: CASTPGQPYGYTF.

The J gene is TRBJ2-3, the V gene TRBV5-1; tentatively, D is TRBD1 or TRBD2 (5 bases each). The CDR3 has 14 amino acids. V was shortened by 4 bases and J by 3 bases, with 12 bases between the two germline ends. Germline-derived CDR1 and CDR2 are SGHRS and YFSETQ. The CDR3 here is CASSGSGTTDTQYF. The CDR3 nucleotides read TGCGCCAGCAGCGGGTCCGGGACGACAGATACGCAGTATTTT.

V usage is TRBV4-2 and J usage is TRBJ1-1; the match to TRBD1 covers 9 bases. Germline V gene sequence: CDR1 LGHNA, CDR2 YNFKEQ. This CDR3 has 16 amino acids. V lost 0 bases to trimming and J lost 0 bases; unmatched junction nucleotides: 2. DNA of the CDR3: TGTGCCAGCAGCCAAGATGGGACAGGGATGAACACTGAAGCTTTCTTT. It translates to CASSQDGTGMNTEAFF.

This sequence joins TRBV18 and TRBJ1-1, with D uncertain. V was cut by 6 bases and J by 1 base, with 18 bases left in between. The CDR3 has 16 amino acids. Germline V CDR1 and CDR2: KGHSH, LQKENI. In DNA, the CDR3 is TGTGCCAGCTCTCTCCTGGGAGTCTCTCAGAACACTGAAGCTTTCTTT. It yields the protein CASSLLGVSQNTEAFF.

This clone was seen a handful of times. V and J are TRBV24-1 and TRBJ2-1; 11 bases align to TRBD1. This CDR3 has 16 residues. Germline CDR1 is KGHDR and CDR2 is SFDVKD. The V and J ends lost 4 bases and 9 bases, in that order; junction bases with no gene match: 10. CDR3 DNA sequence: TGTGCCACCAGTGACCCCGGGACAGGGGGACAGGGTGAGCAGTTCTTC. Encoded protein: CATSDPGTGGQGEQFF.

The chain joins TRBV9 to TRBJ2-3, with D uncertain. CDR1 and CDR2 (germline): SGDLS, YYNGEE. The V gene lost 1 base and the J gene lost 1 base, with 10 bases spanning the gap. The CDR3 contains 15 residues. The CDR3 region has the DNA TGTGCCAGCAGCGTAATGGGCCCAGGCACAGATACGCAGTATTTT. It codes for CASSVMGPGTDTQYF.

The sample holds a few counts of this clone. CDR3 residues: CASSFMGGTEAFF. The CDR3 DNA is TGTGCCAGCAGCTTTATGGGGGGGACTGAAGCTTTCTTT. This sequence joins TRBV11-3 and TRBJ1-1; tentatively, D is TRBD1 (5 bases). The germline V gene has CDR1 SGHNT and CDR2 YENEEA. V was trimmed by 3 bases and J by 5 bases, leaving 10 bases between them. The CDR3 covers 13 residues.

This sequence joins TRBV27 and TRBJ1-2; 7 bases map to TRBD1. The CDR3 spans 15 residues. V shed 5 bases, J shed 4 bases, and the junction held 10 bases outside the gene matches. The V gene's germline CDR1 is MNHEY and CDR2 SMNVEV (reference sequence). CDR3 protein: CASSQGEGRSYGYTF. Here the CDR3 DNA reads TGTGCCAGCAGTCAGGGGGAGGGTCGAAGCTATGGCTACACCTTC.

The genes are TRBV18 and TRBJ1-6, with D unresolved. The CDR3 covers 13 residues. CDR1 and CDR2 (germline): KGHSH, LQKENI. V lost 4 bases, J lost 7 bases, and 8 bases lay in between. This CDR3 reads CASSQGANSPLHF. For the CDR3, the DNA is TGTGCCAGCTCACAGGGTGCGAATTCACCCCTCCACTTT.